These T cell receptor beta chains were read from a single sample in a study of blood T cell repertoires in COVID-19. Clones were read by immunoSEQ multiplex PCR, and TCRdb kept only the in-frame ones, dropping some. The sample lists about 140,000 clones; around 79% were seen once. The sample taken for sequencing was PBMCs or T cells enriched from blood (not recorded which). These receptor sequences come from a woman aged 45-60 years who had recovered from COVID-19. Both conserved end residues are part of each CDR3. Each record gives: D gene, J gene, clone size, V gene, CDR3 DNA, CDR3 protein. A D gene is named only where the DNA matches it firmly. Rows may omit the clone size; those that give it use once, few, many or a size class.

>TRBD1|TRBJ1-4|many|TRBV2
TGTGCCAGCAGTGAAGCTGGCAGGGGGGCTAATGAAAAACTGTTTTTT
CASSEAGRGANEKLFF
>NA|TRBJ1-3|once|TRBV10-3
TGTGCCATCAACTCCGGCGGGGAATGGTCTGGAAACACCATATATTTT
CAINSGGEWSGNTIYF
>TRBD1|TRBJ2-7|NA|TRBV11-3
TGTGCCAGCAGTCGCACAGGGGACGAGCAGTACTTC
CASSRTGDEQYF
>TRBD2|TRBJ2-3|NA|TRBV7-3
TGTGCCAGCAGCCAAGCCCCGCTAGCGGGGGGCCCTAGGTTCTCAGATACGCAGTATTTT
CASSQAPLAGGPRFSDTQYF
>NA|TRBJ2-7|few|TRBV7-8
TGTGCCAGCAGCGCGACCCTGGGACAATACGAGCAGTACTTC
CASSATLGQYEQYF
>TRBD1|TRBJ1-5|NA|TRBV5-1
TGCGCCAGCAGCTTGACCGGGACAGGGGCCAATAGCAATCAGCCCCAGCATTTT
CASSLTGTGANSNQPQHF
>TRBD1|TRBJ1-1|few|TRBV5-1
TGCGCCAGCAGCCTGGGACAGGGGGCAAAAGCTTTCTTT
CASSLGQGAKAFF
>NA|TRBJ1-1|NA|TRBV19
TGTGCCAGTAGTATATGGGGCGCTTCGGACACTGAAGCTTTCTTT
CASSIWGASDTEAFF
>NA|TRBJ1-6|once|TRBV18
TGTGCCAGCTCACCAGAAGGGAGCTCCTATAATTCACCCCTCCACTTT
CASSPEGSSYNSPLHF
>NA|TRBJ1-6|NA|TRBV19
TGTGCCAGTAGTAGCCGGGACAATAGTAATTCACCCCTCCACTTT
CASSSRDNSNSPLHF
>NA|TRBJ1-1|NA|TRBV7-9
TGTGCCAGCAGCTTAGCATGGGAGGACCCGAGCACTGAAGCTTTCTTT
CASSLAWEDPSTEAFF
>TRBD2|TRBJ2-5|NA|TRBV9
TGTGCCAGCAGCGTAGCTATCAGCGGGGGGGCCGGCGAGACCCAGTACTTC
CASSVAISGGAGETQYF
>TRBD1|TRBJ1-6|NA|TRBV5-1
TGCGCCAGCAGCCTAGGGACAGAGACTAATTCACCCCTCCACTTT
CASSLGTETNSPLHF
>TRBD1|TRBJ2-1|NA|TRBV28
TGTGCCAGCAGTTTAGGGACAGGGCAGTTCTTC
CASSLGTGQFF
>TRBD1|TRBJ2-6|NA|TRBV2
TGTGCGCGACAGGGTACTAGGTCTGGGGCCAACGTCCTGACTTTC
CARQGTRSGANVLTF
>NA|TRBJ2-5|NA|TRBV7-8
TGTGCCAGCAGCTTAGTGTGGGAGGAGGAGACCCAGTACTTC
CASSLVWEEETQYF
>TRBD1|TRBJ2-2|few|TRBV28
TGTGCCAGCAGGCCTGACAGGGGGATTAACACCGGGGAGCTGTTTTTT
CASRPDRGINTGELFF
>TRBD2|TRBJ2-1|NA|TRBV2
TGTGCCAGCATTACTAGCGTAATGGGCTCCTACAATGAGCAGTTCTTC
CASITSVMGSYNEQFF
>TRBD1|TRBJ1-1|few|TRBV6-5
TGTGCCAGCAGTACCCCAGGGGGCACTGAAGCTTTCTTT
CASSTPGGTEAFF
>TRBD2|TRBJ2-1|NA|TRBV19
TGTGCCAGTGGACTAGTCGGGCGGATAAATGAGCAGTTCTTC
CASGLVGRINEQFF
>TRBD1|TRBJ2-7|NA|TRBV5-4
TGTGCCAGCAGCTTGCCCGGGACAGGCCCCTCTAGGCAGTACTTC
CASSLPGTGPSRQYF
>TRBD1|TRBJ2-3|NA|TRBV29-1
TGCAGCGGCAAAGACAGGGGCACAGATACGCAGTATTTT
CSGKDRGTDTQYF
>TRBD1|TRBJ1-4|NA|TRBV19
TGTGCCAGTAGTAGTACCGGTGGACAGGGATGGGAAAAACTGTTTTTT
CASSSTGGQGWEKLFF
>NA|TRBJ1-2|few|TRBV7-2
TGTGCCAGCACCCCCGGGGCGGGGTATGGCTACACCTTC
CASTPGAGYGYTF
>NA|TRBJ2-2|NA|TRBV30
TGTGCCTGGGGGGGCCCGGACAGACTGAACACCGGGGAGCTGTTTTTT
CAWGGPDRLNTGELFF
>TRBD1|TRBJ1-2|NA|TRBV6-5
TGTGCCAGCAGTAGGACAGGGCGATCGACGGGGGGCTACACCTTC
CASSRTGRSTGGYTF
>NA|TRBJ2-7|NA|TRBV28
TGTGCCAGCAGTTTGCAGGGCTCCTACGAGCAGTACTTC
CASSLQGSYEQYF
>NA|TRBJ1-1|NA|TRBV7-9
TGTGCCAGCAGCTTAGGGGGGGCTGAAGCTTTCTTT
CASSLGGAEAFF
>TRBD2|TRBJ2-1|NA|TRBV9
TGTGCCAGCAGCGCCCGAAGGGAACTAGCGGGGGGAAGTGAGCAGTTCTTC
CASSARRELAGGSEQFF
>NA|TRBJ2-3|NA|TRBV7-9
TGTGCCAGCAGCTTAGGGACTAAGGCAGATACGCAGTATTTT
CASSLGTKADTQYF